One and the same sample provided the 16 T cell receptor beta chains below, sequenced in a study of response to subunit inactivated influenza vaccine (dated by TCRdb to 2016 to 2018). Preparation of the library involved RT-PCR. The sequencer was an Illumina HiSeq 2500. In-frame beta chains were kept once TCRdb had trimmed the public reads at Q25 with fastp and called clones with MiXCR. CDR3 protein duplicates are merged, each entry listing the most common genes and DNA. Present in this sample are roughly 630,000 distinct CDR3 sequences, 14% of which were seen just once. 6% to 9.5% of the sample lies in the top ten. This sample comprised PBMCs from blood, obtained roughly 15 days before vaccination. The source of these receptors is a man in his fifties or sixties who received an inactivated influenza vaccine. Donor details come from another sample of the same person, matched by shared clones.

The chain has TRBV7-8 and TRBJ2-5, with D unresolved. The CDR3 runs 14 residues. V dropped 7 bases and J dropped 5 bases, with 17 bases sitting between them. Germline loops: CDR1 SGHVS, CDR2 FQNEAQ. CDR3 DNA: TGTGCCAGCACCCCCCCGACCGACCGGGAGACCCAGTACTTC. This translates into CASTPPTDRETQYF.

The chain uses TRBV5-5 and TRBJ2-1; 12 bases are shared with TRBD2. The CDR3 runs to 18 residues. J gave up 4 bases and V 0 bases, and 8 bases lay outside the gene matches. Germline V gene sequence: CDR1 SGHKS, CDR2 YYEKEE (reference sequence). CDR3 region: CASSLGPRLAGDYNEQFF. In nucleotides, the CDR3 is TGTGCCAGCAGCTTGGGACCCCGACTAGCGGGGGATTACAATGAGCAGTTCTTC.

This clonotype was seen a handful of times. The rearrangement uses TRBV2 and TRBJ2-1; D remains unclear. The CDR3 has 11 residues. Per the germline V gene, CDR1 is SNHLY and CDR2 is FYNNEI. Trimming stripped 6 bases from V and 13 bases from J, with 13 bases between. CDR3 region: CASSQAYFQFF. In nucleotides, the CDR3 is TGTGCCAGCAGCCAGGCGTATTTCCAGTTCTTC. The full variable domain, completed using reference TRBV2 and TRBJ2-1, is EPEVTQTPSHQVTQMGQEVILRCVPISNHLYFYWYRQILGQKVEFLVSFYNNEISEKSEIFDDQFSVERPDGSNFTLKIRSTKLEDSAMYFCASSQAYFQFFGPGTRLTVL.

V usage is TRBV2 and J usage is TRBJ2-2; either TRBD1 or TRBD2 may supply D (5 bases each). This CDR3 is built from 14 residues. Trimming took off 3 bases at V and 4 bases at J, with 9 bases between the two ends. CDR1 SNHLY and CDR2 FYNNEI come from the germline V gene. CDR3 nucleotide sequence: TGTGCCAGCAGTGACGGGGCAGCCACCGGGGAGCTGTTTTTT. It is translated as CASSDGAATGELFF.

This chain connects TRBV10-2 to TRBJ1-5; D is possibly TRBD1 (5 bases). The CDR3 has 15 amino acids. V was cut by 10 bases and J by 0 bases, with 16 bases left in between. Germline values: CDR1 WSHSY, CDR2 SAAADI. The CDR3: CATAPGRHSNQPQHF. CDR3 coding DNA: TGCGCCACCGCGCCGGGACGTCATAGCAATCAGCCCCAGCATTTT.

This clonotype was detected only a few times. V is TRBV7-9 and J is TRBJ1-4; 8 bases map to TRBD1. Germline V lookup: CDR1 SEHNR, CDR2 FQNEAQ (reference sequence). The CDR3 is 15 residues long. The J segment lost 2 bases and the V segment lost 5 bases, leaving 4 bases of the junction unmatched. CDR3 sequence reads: CASSDPGGTNEKLFF. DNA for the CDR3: TGTGCCAGCAGCGATCCAGGGGGCACTAATGAAAAACTGTTTTTT.

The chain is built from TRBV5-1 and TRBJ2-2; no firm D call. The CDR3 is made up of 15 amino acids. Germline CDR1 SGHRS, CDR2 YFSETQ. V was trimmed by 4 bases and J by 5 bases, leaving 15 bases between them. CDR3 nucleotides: TGCGCCAGCAGCGAACGGGTCGGTCGGACCGGGGAGCTGTTTTTT. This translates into CASSERVGRTGELFF.

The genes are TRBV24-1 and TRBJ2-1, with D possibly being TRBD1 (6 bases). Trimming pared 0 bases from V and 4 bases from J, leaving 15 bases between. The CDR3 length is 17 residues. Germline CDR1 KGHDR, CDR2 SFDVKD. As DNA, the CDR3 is TGTGCCACCAGTGATTTGCCACAGGGATCCCTTTACAATGAGCAGTTCTTC. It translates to CATSDLPQGSLYNEQFF.

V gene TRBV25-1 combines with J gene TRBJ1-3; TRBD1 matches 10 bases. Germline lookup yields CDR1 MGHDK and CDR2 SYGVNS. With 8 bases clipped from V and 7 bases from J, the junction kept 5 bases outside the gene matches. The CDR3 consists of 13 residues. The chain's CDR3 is CASLGTGANTIYF. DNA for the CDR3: TGTGCCAGCCTAGGGACAGGGGCGAACACCATATATTTT. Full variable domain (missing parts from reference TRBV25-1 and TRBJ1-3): EADIYQTPRYLVIGTGKKITLECSQTMGHDKMYWYQQDPGMELHLIHYSYGVNSTEKGDLSSESTVSRIRTEHFPLTLESARPSHTSQYLCASLGTGANTIYFGEGSWLTVV.

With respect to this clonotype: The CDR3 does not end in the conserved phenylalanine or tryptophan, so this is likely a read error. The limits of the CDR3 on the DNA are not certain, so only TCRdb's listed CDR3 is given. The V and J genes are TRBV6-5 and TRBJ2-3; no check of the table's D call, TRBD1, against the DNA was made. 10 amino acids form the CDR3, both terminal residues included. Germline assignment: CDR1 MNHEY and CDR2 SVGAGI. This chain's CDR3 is CASSSLTWTG.

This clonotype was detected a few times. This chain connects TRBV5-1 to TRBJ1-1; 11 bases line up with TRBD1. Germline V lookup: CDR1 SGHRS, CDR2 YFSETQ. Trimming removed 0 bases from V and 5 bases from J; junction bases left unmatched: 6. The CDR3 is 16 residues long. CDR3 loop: CASSLGPGTGGTEAFF. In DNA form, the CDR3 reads TGCGCCAGCAGCTTGGGCCCTGGGACAGGGGGTACTGAAGCTTTCTTT. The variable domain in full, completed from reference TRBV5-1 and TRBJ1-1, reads KAGVTQTPRYLIKTRGQQVTLSCSPISGHRSVSWYQQTPGQGLQFLFEYFSETQRNKGNFPGRFSGRQFSNSRSEMNVSTLELGDSALYLCASSLGPGTGGTEAFFGQGTRLTVV.

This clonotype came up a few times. The CDR3 sequence: CASSLGGGPQHF. The CDR3 DNA sequence: TGTGCCAGCAGCTTGGGAGGGGGGCCCCAGCATTTT. The V gene is TRBV5-6, the J gene TRBJ1-5, with D possibly TRBD1 on 6 matching bases. The CDR3 runs to 12 residues. V was trimmed by 0 bases and J by 9 bases, leaving 7 bases between them. Germline CDR1 and CDR2: SGHDT and YYEEEE. Looking up the rest from reference TRBV5-6 and TRBJ1-5 gives the full variable domain: DAGVTQSPTHLIKTRGQQVTLRCSPKSGHDTVSWYQQALGQGPQFIFQYYEEEERQRGNFPDRFSGHQFPNYSSELNVNALLLGDSALYLCASSLGGGPQHFGDGTRLSIL.

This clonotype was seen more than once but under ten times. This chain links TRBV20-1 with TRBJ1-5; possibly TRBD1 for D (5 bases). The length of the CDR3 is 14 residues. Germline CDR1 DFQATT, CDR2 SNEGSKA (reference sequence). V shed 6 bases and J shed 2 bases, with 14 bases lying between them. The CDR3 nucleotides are TGCAGTGCCCGGCCAGGGTATGGCAATCAGCCCCAGCATTTT. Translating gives CSARPGYGNQPQHF.

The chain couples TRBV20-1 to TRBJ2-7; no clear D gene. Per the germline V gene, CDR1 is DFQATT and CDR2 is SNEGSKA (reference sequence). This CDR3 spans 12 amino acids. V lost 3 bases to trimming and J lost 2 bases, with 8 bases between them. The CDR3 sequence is CSARAPAYEQYF. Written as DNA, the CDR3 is TGCAGTGCTAGGGCGCCCGCCTACGAGCAGTACTTC.

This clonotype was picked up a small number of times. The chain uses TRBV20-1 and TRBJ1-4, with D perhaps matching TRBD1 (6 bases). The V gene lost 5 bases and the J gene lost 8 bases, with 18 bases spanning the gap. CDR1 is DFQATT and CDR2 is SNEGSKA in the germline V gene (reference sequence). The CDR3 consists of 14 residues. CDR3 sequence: CSAPRGARGEKLFF. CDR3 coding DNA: TGCAGTGCTCCACGGGGGGCGAGGGGGGAAAAACTGTTTTTT.

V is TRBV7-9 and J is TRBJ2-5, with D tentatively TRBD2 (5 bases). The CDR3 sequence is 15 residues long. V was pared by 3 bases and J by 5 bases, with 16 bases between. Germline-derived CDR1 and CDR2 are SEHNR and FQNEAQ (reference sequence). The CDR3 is CASSFFWSGGETQYF. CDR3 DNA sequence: TGTGCCAGCAGCTTTTTCTGGAGCGGCGGGGAGACCCAGTACTTC. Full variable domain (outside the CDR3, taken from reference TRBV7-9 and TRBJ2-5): DTGVSQNPRHKITKRGQNVTFRCDPISEHNRLYWYRQTLGQGPEFLTYFQNEAQLEKSRLLSDRFSAERPKGSFSTLEIQRTEQGDSAMYLCASSFFWSGGETQYFGPGTRLLVL.